The 32 T cell receptor beta chains given below trace back to one sample, sequenced in a study of blood T cells in healthy people across ages. A sample-barcoded 5' primer and a J-beta primer mix were used in a second PCR of roughly 7 to 11 cycles. TCRdb independently ran MiXCR on the 5' RACE reads; one entry per CDR3 protein. The repertoire includes more than 750,000 distinct CDR3 sequences, 25% to 35% of them detected once, and about a tenth sits in the top ten. The same data also went into a second study, on T cells of mothers and their children.

The sequenced sample was blood. The source of these receptors is a woman aged 40 to 50 in good health.

The table lists this clonotype with a few counts. The CDR3: CSATQDTYSNQPQHF. CDR3 sequence (DNA): TGCAGTGCTACCCAGGACACTTATAGCAATCAGCCCCAGCATTTT. The gene calls are TRBV20-1 and TRBJ1-5; a possible D gene is TRBD1 (5 bases). Trimming removed 4 bases from V and 0 bases from J, with 13 bases in between. The CDR3 length is 15 residues. The germline V gene has CDR1 DFQATT and CDR2 SNEGSKA (reference sequence).

This chain joins TRBV27 and TRBJ2-3, with D possibly being TRBD2 (6 bases). This CDR3 spans 15 amino acids. Germline V gives CDR1 MNHEY, CDR2 SMNVEV (reference sequence). V lost 7 bases and J lost 3, with 17 bases in between. CDR3 in amino acids: CASNPRAGLTDTQYF. CDR3 bases: TGTGCCAGCAACCCAAGGGCCGGACTAACAGATACGCAGTATTTT.

Remarks on this clonotype: This may stem from a read error, because a much larger clone lies one nucleotide away. The rearrangement joins TRBV12-3 or TRBV12-4 to TRBJ2-7; D ambiguous. The CDR3 has 14 residues. V shed 3 bases and J shed 10 bases, with 19 bases lying between them. The CDR3 is CASSFSLYQEIQYF. DNA of the CDR3: TGTGCCAGCAGTTTTTCATTGTACCAAGAGATCCAGTACTTC.

This clonotype has just a few counts. The chain employs TRBV27 and TRBJ2-7; 7 nucleotides line up with TRBD2. The germline gives CDR1 MNHEY, CDR2 SMNVEV (reference sequence). V lost 6 bases and J lost 1; bases outside the gene matches: 6. This CDR3 contains 14 residues. The DNA of the CDR3 is TGTGCCAGCAGAACCGGGGGGACTTCCTACGAGCAGTACTTC. Translated, it gives CASRTGGTSYEQYF.

This clonotype came up many times. The genes are TRBV6-1 and TRBJ1-2, with a weak D call TRBD1 (5 bases). Germline lookup yields CDR1 MNHNS and CDR2 SASEGT. V lost 4 bases and J 5 bases, leaving 11 bases between the germline ends. This CDR3 region has 13 residues. The CDR3, as DNA: TGTGCCAGCAGTGGGGGGTCTGAGTATGGCTACACCTTC. This gives the protein CASSGGSEYGYTF.

This clonotype was counted between two and nine times. This sequence joins TRBV12-3 or TRBV12-4 and TRBJ2-1; 7 bases line up with TRBD2. This CDR3 comprises 13 residues. J was trimmed by 7 bases and V by 2 bases; bases with no gene match: 2. In DNA, the CDR3 is TGTGCCAGCAGTTTATCACTAGCGAATGAGCAGTTCTTC. Amino acid sequence: CASSLSLANEQFF.

In its sample, this clonotype was seen many times. The V call is TRBV15, the J call TRBJ2-7; a weak D match, TRBD2 (5 bases). The CDR3 sequence is 13 residues long. The germline CDR1 and CDR2 sequences are LNHNV and YYDKDF (reference sequence). V was clipped by 0 bases and J by 5 bases, with 8 bases between them. The CDR3 bases are TGTGCCACCAGCAGAGATTACGGGGACGAGCAGTACTTC. This gives the protein CATSRDYGDEQYF.

The rearrangement uses TRBV20-1 and TRBJ1-1; 7 bases are shared with TRBD1. V shed 1 base, J shed 1 base, and the junction held 6 bases outside the gene matches. CDR3 length equals 15 residues. Germline lookup yields CDR1 DFQATT and CDR2 SNEGSKA (reference sequence). The CDR3 nucleotides are TGCAGTGCTAGAGGATCGGCAGGGGGGAACACTGAAGCTTTCTTT. Translated, it gives CSARGSAGGNTEAFF.

Details on this clonotype: This clone may be a read error of a much larger clone one base away. The chain carries TRBV29-1 and TRBJ2-1, with D possibly matching TRBD2 (5 bases). CDR3 length: 10 amino acids. Germline V lookup: CDR1 SQVTM, CDR2 ANQGSEA. CDR3 bases: TGCAGCGTTGAGGACTCTCGGCAGTGCTTC. Its translation: CSVEDSRQCF.

V gene TRBV20-1 combines with J gene TRBJ1-2, with a weak D call TRBD1 (6 bases). V was clipped by 6 bases and J by 8 bases, with 13 bases between them. This CDR3 contains 11 residues. Germline values: CDR1 DFQATT, CDR2 SNEGSKA (reference sequence). In DNA form, the CDR3 reads TGCAGTGCAAACAGGGTGGGAGGCTACACCTTC. Encoded protein: CSANRVGGYTF.

Many counts were recorded for this clonotype. This chain joins TRBV9 and TRBJ2-1; TRBD1 agrees at 7 bases. With V trimmed by 4 bases and J by 4 bases, 8 bases remained unmatched. This CDR3 is built from 15 residues. The V gene's germline CDR1 is SGDLS and CDR2 YYNGEE. This chain's CDR3 is CASSKPGTDYNEQFF. Here the CDR3 DNA reads TGTGCCAGCAGCAAACCCGGGACAGATTACAATGAGCAGTTCTTC.

V and J are TRBV27 and TRBJ1-4, with 7 bases lining up with TRBD1. V lost 4 bases, J lost 7 bases, and 18 bases stayed unmatched. This CDR3 region has 18 residues. Per germline, CDR1 MNHEY and CDR2 SMNVEV (reference sequence). The CDR3 DNA reads TGTGCCAGCAGTTCGAAACCCACCTCGGGGACAGACGGTGAAAAACTGTTTTTT. Residues: CASSSKPTSGTDGEKLFF.

This clonotype was recorded many times. The chain couples TRBV28 to TRBJ2-7; 7 nucleotides align to TRBD2. J was trimmed by 3 bases and V by 5 bases; bases with no gene match: 13. The CDR3 has 16 amino acids. Germline V gives CDR1 MDHEN, CDR2 SYDVKM. The CDR3 sequence: CASSLGGPGGGYEQYF. In nucleotides, the CDR3 is TGTGCCAGCAGTCTGGGTGGTCCGGGGGGAGGCTACGAGCAGTACTTC.

This clonotype was recorded at least ten times. The chain links TRBV7-2 to TRBJ2-7; 9 positions match TRBD2. CDR3 size: 14 residues. Unmatched junction bases numbered 10, after V lost 8 bases and J lost 5 bases. The germline CDR1 and CDR2 sequences are SGHTA and FQGNSA. CDR3 nucleotides: TGTGCCAGCCCCCCCGGGACTAGCATCAACGAGCAGTACTTC. This translates into CASPPGTSINEQYF. The full variable domain, its missing parts supplied by reference TRBV7-2 and TRBJ2-7, is GAGVSQSPSNKVTEKGKDVELRCDPISGHTALYWYRQSLGQGLEFLIYFQGNSAPDKSGLPSDRFSAERTGGSVSTLTIQRTQQEDSAVYLCASPPGTSINEQYFGPGTRLTVT.

In DNA form, the CDR3 reads TGCGCCAGCAGCCCCCCCGCCGGGGCTGAAGCTTTCTTT. It yields the protein CASSPPAGAEAFF. The rearrangement joins TRBV4-1 to TRBJ1-1; D is ambiguous. CDR3 length equals 13 residues. Germline V gene lookup returns CDR1 MGHRA and CDR2 YSYEKL. The V end was cut by 4 bases, the J end by 6 bases, with 12 bases between.

The gene calls are TRBV29-1 and TRBJ2-1; 11 bases line up with TRBD1. The end of the DNA aligns better with TRBJ2-7, so the J call may be wrong. Germline loops: CDR1 SQVTM, CDR2 ANQGSEA. The CDR3 is made up of 14 amino acids. CDR3 in amino acids: CSVSGQGASYEQYF. The CDR3 coding sequence is TGCAGCGTATCCGGACAGGGGGCTTCCTACGAGCAGTACTTC.

About this clonotype itself: One base away lies a much larger clone, so this may be a sequencing read error. The chain carries TRBV29-1 and TRBJ2-5; D is possibly TRBD1 (6 bases). The J call may be wrong; the DNA end is better matched by TRBJ2-7. Germline V gene data show CDR1 as SQVTM and CDR2 as ANQGSEA. The CDR3 contains 12 residues. This CDR3 reads CSVETGQAEQYF. CDR3 in DNA: TGCAGCGTTGAAACAGGGCAGGCCGAGCAGTACTTC.

This clonotype showed up just a few times. The chain carries TRBV5-5 and TRBJ2-4, with 7 bases matching TRBD1. There are 16 residues in the CDR3. Per the germline V gene, CDR1 is SGHKS and CDR2 is YYEKEE (reference sequence). J lost 2 bases, V lost 4 bases, and 9 bases had no gene match. The CDR3 nucleotides are TGTGCCAGCAGCCCCTTCTTACAGGGGACCAAAAACATTCAGTACTTC. Its translation is CASSPFLQGTKNIQYF.

V and J are TRBV27 and TRBJ1-5; D remains ambiguous. CDR1 and CDR2 (germline): MNHEY, SMNVEV (reference sequence). The CDR3 is made up of 15 amino acids. Trimming removed 0 bases from V and 2 bases from J, with 8 bases in between. CDR3 sequence (DNA): TGTGCCAGCAGTTTATCAGGGTGGGGCAATCAGCCCCAGCATTTT. Translating gives CASSLSGWGNQPQHF.

For this clonotype: With a much larger clone just one base away, this may be a read error. This sequence joins TRBV28 and TRBJ2-4, with D possibly TRBD2 on 5 matching bases. The CDR3 is made up of 12 amino acids. The V gene's germline CDR1 is MDHEN and CDR2 SYDVKM. The CDR3 region has the DNA TGTGCCAGCAGTTTTAGCGCCTACGAGCAGCACTTC. Amino acid sequence: CASSFSAYEQHF.

This clonotype was seen many times. The J gene is TRBJ1-1, the V gene TRBV20-1; D is unclear. The germline V gene encodes CDR1 DFQATT and CDR2 SNEGSKA (reference sequence). The length of the CDR3 is 12 residues. The V end lost 3 bases, the J end lost 9 bases, and 14 bases lay between the germline ends. The CDR3 loop reads CSASGKGVKAFF. CDR3 bases: TGCAGTGCTAGTGGGAAGGGTGTGAAAGCTTTCTTT.

This chain connects TRBV7-2 to TRBJ2-2; TRBD2 agrees at 8 bases. The CDR3 loop spans 15 amino acids. CDR1 is SGHTA and CDR2 is FQGNSA in the germline V gene. After removal of 5 bases from V and 4 bases from J, the junction contained 6 bases not matched to a gene. The CDR3 DNA reads TGTGCCAGCAGCGCACGGGGGGGAATCACCGGGGAGCTGTTTTTT. Amino acid sequence: CASSARGGITGELFF. Looking up the rest from reference TRBV7-2 and TRBJ2-2 gives the full variable domain: GAGVSQSPSNKVTEKGKDVELRCDPISGHTALYWYRQSLGQGLEFLIYFQGNSAPDKSGLPSDRFSAERTGGSVSTLTIQRTQQEDSAVYLCASSARGGITGELFFGEGSRLTVL.

Details on this clonotype: A junction boundary mismatches the germline segment, possibly from a read error. The chain couples TRBV6-1 to TRBJ1-2; D is unresolved. CDR3 length: 16 residues. Germline V CDR1 and CDR2: MNHNS, SASEGT. CDR3 bases: TGTGCCAGCAGTCCCCGGGCCAAAGCAGCTAACCATGGCTACACCTTC. Its protein is CASSPRAKAANHGYTF.

This clonotype is a singleton in its sample. A single base separates this from a much larger clone, so it may be a read error. The J gene is TRBJ2-1, the V gene TRBV5-1; D might be TRBD2 (6 bases). CDR3 size: 14 residues. The V end lost 5 bases, the J end lost 5 bases, and 14 bases lay between the germline ends. CDR1 is SGHRS and CDR2 is YFSETQ in the germline V gene. CDR3 nucleotide sequence: TGCGCCAGCAGGGAGGGTGGAGCGGACAATGAGCAGTTCTTC. The encoded protein is CASREGGADNEQFF.

This clonotype has more than one count but fewer than ten. The chain employs TRBV5-8 and TRBJ1-5, with D unclear. Germline-derived CDR1 and CDR2 are SGHTS and YDEGEE. Deletions cut 3 bases from V and 3 bases from J, with 13 bases between. There are 15 residues in the CDR3. This CDR3 is CASSSRVGLNQPQHF. In DNA form, the CDR3 reads TGTGCCAGCAGCTCCCGGGTAGGACTCAATCAGCCCCAGCATTTT.

V usage is TRBV6-5 and J usage is TRBJ2-3; 14 nucleotides align to TRBD2. After removal of 5 bases from V and 5 bases from J, the junction contained 9 bases not matched to a gene. The CDR3 runs to 17 residues. Germline values: CDR1 MNHEY, CDR2 SVGAGI. The chain's CDR3 is CASSPRLAGGLVDTQYF. CDR3 coding DNA: TGTGCCAGCAGTCCTCGACTAGCGGGGGGGCTGGTAGATACGCAGTATTTT.

The V and J genes are TRBV20-1 and TRBJ1-6; 7 bases are a match to TRBD1. CDR3 length equals 14 residues. The germline V gene has CDR1 DFQATT and CDR2 SNEGSKA (reference sequence). Germline trimming cut 3 bases from V and 9 bases from J; bases unmatched to any gene: 8. CDR3 nucleotides: TGCAGTGCTAGCCCGACAGGGCTGAGTTCACCCCTCCACTTT. It is translated as CSASPTGLSSPLHF.

This chain uses TRBV9 with TRBJ2-1, with 11 bases identical to TRBD2. Losses at the gene ends were 2 bases for V and 3 bases for J; bases not matched to a gene: 4. In germline, CDR1 is SGDLS, CDR2 YYNGEE. CDR3 length equals 16 residues. CDR3 region: CASSVELAGDYNEQFF. The CDR3 DNA reads as TGTGCCAGCAGCGTCGAACTAGCGGGGGACTACAATGAGCAGTTCTTC.

This clonotype has just a few counts. A much larger clone sits a single nucleotide away, making a read error possible. This chain joins TRBV29-1 and TRBJ1-2, with a weak D call TRBD1 (6 bases). V lost 7 bases and J lost 4, with 13 bases in between. CDR1 and CDR2 from the germline V gene are SQVTM and ANQGSEA. There are 12 residues in the CDR3. CDR3 loop: CSARRGGYGYTF. The CDR3 DNA follows: TGCAGCGCCCGCAGGGGAGGCTATGGCTACACCTTC.

This clonotype was detected many times. The chain links TRBV5-1 to TRBJ1-2, with D uncertain. Trimming left V 3 bases short and J 6 bases short, with 12 bases between. The CDR3 covers 13 residues. Germline assignment: CDR1 SGHRS and CDR2 YFSETQ. CDR3 bases: TGCGCCAGCAGCTCCCTGGGTCCGGATGGCTACACCTTC. This sequence encodes CASSSLGPDGYTF.

The sample holds a few counts of this clonotype. This chain uses TRBV6-5 with TRBJ2-5; no reliable D call. V lost 5 bases and J lost 11, with 15 bases in between. This CDR3 has 12 residues. CDR1 and CDR2 from the germline V gene are MNHEY and SVGAGI. CDR3 amino acids: CASSRRASEQYF. The CDR3 bases are TGTGCCAGCAGTCGACGGGCGAGTGAGCAGTACTTC.

This clonotype has only a few counts. The genes are TRBV9 and TRBJ1-2, with 9 nucleotides matching TRBD1. The CDR3 has 14 amino acids. Germline V gives CDR1 SGDLS, CDR2 YYNGEE. The junction had 7 bases not matched to a gene; V was cut back by 4 bases and J by 6 bases. The CDR3 protein is CASSPGTGINGYTF. DNA for the CDR3: TGTGCCAGCAGCCCCGGGACAGGGATTAATGGCTACACCTTC.